Sequencing of this T cell receptor (beta chain) was carried out in a study of cytotoxic CD8 clonotypes in ibrutinib-treated CLL. Study-wide context: Median treatment time before response sampling was roughly twelve months, range 6 to 36.

Sequencing used immunoSEQ multiplex PCR; TCRdb keeps in-frame clones, though not all of them. The data contain 35,000 to 45,000 clones, about 64% of them singletons. V was cut by 5 bases and J by 4 bases, with 15 bases left in between. The germline V gene encodes CDR1 SGHRS and CDR2 YFSETQ. The CDR3 consists of 14 residues. V and J are TRBV5-1 and TRBJ1-2; TRBD1 might be the D (6 bases). The clonotype originates from a human donor with chronic lymphocytic leukemia. This sample comprised PBMCs, obtained at disease progression, from a patient treated with ibrutinib. CDR3 amino acids: CASSPGGRLYGYTF. CDR3 bases: TGCGCCAGCAGTCCGGGGGGCAGACTCTATGGCTACACCTTC.